These 10 T cell receptor beta chains came from one sample sequenced in a study of blood T cells in healthy people across ages. For the second PCR, which ran for about 7 to 11 cycles, a sample-barcoded 5' primer and a J-beta primer mix were used. TCRdb analysed the 5' RACE reads with MiXCR anew, one entry per CDR3 protein. The data hold about 1.1 million distinct CDR3 sequences, with around two fifths observed a single time. The sample was blood. Receptors were obtained from a man aged 18-30 years in good health.

The gene calls are TRBV28 and TRBJ1-5; D unresolved. CDR1 is MDHEN, CDR2 SYDVKM, per germline. Trimming pared 8 bases from V and 3 bases from J, leaving 14 bases between. The CDR3 spans 14 residues. Here the CDR3 reads CASVSMRSNQPQHF. The CDR3 nucleotides are TGTGCCAGCGTTTCGATGAGATCCAATCAGCCCCAGCATTTT.

V is TRBV27 and J is TRBJ2-3; no definite D call. CDR1 and CDR2 from the germline V gene are MNHEY and SMNVEV (reference sequence). The CDR3 has 16 amino acids. Trimming shortened V by 3 bases and J by 2 bases, and 15 bases separated the two germline ends. CDR3 in amino acids: CASSFGSGRSTDTQYF. The CDR3 nucleotides read TGTGCCAGCAGTTTTGGTTCGGGCAGGTCCACAGATACGCAGTATTTT.

The chain has TRBV20-1 and TRBJ1-2; D is perhaps TRBD1 (5 bases). Germline CDR1 is DFQATT and CDR2 is SNEGSKA (reference sequence). CDR3 size: 12 residues. Trimming cost V 6 bases and J 8 bases, with 16 bases left between them. The CDR3 sequence is CSARPTASGYTF. CDR3 sequence (DNA): TGCAGTGCAAGACCGACAGCCTCAGGCTACACCTTC.

As concerns this clonotype: Being one base from a much bigger clone, this may be a read error. The chain couples TRBV12-3 or TRBV12-4 to TRBJ2-1; no clear D. TRBJ2-7 matches the DNA end more closely, so the J call is doubtful. The CDR3 is 16 residues long. The CDR3 DNA reads TGTGCCAGCAGTTTAGAGGTGGCCAAGAGCTACAATGAGCAGTACTTC. This encodes CASSLEVAKSYNEQYF.

The V gene is TRBV29-1, the J gene TRBJ2-3; D might be TRBD1 (5 bases). Germline V gene data show CDR1 as SQVTM and CDR2 as ANQGSEA. The CDR3 has 13 residues. Trimming left V 7 bases short and J 1 base short, with 12 bases between. The CDR3 loop reads CSGQRDGTDTQYF. CDR3 DNA sequence: TGCAGCGGACAGAGAGACGGCACAGATACGCAGTATTTT.

The chain couples TRBV6-1 to TRBJ1-1, with a weak D call TRBD1 (5 bases). There are 13 residues in the CDR3. The V end was cut by 5 bases, the J end by 10 bases, with 17 bases between. Germline CDR1 MNHNS, CDR2 SASEGT. Here the CDR3 DNA reads TGTGCCAGCAGTACCCGGGGCACGGCTACAGCTTTCTTT. This encodes CASSTRGTATAFF.

The table lists this clonotype with a few counts. The chain uses TRBV9 and TRBJ1-1; unclear D gene. Per the germline V gene, CDR1 is SGDLS and CDR2 is YYNGEE. The CDR3 extends over 15 amino acids. V gave up 2 bases and J gave up 1 base, with 12 bases separating them. The CDR3 coding sequence is TGTGCCAGCAGCGTTAGGGCAGGATGGAACACTGAAGCTTTCTTT. Protein sequence: CASSVRAGWNTEAFF.

The rearrangement joins TRBV24-1 to TRBJ1-1; 10 bases line up with TRBD1. This CDR3 has 15 residues. V was pared by 3 bases and J by 3 bases, with 3 bases of the junction left unmatched. CDR1 is KGHDR and CDR2 is SFDVKD in the germline V gene. Here the CDR3 reads CATSDGGTGDTEAFF. In DNA, the CDR3 is TGTGCCACCAGTGATGGTGGGACAGGGGACACTGAAGCTTTCTTT.

V usage is TRBV7-9 and J usage is TRBJ2-7, with a weak D call TRBD2 (6 bases). CDR1 and CDR2 from the germline V gene are SEHNR and FQNEAQ (reference sequence). V was trimmed by 7 bases and J by 0 bases, leaving 13 bases between them. This CDR3 spans 14 amino acids. CDR3 in amino acids: CASTFRGSSYEQYF. CDR3 DNA sequence: TGTGCCAGCACCTTCCGGGGGAGCTCCTACGAGCAGTACTTC.

The rearrangement links TRBV5-5 to TRBJ1-1, with D perhaps matching TRBD1 (6 bases). Trimming took 4 bases from V and 7 from J, leaving 8 bases between them. In germline, CDR1 is SGHKS, CDR2 YYEKEE (reference sequence). The CDR3 extends over 11 amino acids. The CDR3 DNA reads TGTGCCAGCAGCATGACAGGTGAAGCTTTCTTT. It yields the protein CASSMTGEAFF.